This TCR beta chain was sequenced for a study of T cell responses to AZD1222 COVID-19 vaccine. TCRdb's copy holds only in-frame clones and misses some; the assay was immunoSEQ multiplex PCR. The repertoire holds around 77,000 clones, 80% to 90% seen once, with about 2.4% in the top ten. CDR1 and CDR2 (germline): LNHDA, SQIVND (reference sequence). The CDR3 consists of 13 residues. V lost 5 bases and J lost 1, with 8 bases in between. This sequence originates from an adult in good health. The chain combines TRBV19 with TRBJ1-2; D gene unclear. The sample in question was peripheral blood, obtained on day 0 of AZD1222 vaccination. CDR3 region: CASSARDNYGYTF. The CDR3 coding sequence is TGTGCCAGTAGTGCGAGAGATAACTATGGCTACACCTTC.